This T cell receptor (beta chain) emerged from a study of blood T cells in healthy people across ages. CDR3 length equals 15 residues. The germline V gene has CDR1 LNHDA and CDR2 SQIVND (reference sequence). Extraction of total RNA produced a minimum of 5 micrograms from each sample. Then a second PCR, running about 7 to 11 cycles, was carried out with a sample-barcoded 5' primer and a J-beta primer mix. Each CDR3 protein gets one entry after TCRdb re-called the 5' RACE reads with MiXCR. Found here are some 560,000 distinct CDR3 sequences, about 29% of them singletons; the top ten hold 3.6%. This same sample was also taken into another study, of T cells of mothers and their children. In that study: Reads obtained per mother exceeded 8.5 million TCR beta CDR3 reads, with a few million obtained per child. Mothers and children who were related shared slightly more overlap than unrelated pairs, but not significantly more.

This rearrangement joins TRBV19 to TRBJ2-5, with D perhaps matching TRBD2 (7 bases). Near its end, the DNA agrees better with TRBJ2-1, so the J call may be wrong. Sequenced: blood. The clonotype originates from a boy younger than 10 in good health. The CDR3 DNA is TGTGCCAGTAGTATGGGGGCGGGAGCGGGCAATGAGCAGTTCTTC. Protein: CASSMGAGAGNEQFF.